This T cell receptor (beta chain) was obtained from a study of T cells in Graves' hyperthyroidism and ophthalmopathy. General study results and limits: Model predictions of ophthalmopathy came a median approximately 6.2 months before onset. Expanded thyroid clonotypes (above 0.001) were mostly also found in blood.

Amplification of TCR beta CDR3 regions was performed using RNA transcripts as template. The TCR CDR3 first-round RT-PCR relied on the HTBI primer set. TCRdb independently ran MiXCR on the multiplex PCR reads; one entry per CDR3 protein. The table records about 770,000 distinct CDR3 sequences, about 17% of them present only once. The CDR3 length is 12 residues. Germline-derived CDR1 and CDR2 are SGHVS and FQNEAQ. V lost 6 bases, J lost 13 bases, and 7 bases stayed unmatched. Orbital computed tomography and thyroid ultrasound, together with serum TRAb and thyroxine and clinical symptoms, were used for diagnoses. The blood sample was taken at first hyperthyroidism diagnosis, before any ophthalmopathy symptoms. As for this clonotype: The target antigen is unknown.

This TCR was recovered from a woman aged 50 to 60 with Graves' hyperthyroidism that later progressed to Graves' ophthalmopathy. The gene calls are TRBV7-8 and TRBJ1-5; TRBD1 aligns across 9 bases. The sample comprised blood. The CDR3 coding sequence is TGTGCCAGCAGTTCCACAGGGGGCCAGCAGCATTTT. Its translation: CASSSTGGQQHF.